The present TCR beta chain was sequenced within a study of blood T cell repertoires in COVID-19. Overall study: Donors in the United States, Italy and Spain gave samples during acute or convalescent COVID-19. PBMCs, B-cell-depleted T cells, or T cells provided the cDNA or gDNA that made up the material.

Methods used by the authors: Amplifying reference gene primers gave estimates of nucleated cell counts. Only in-frame clones appear in the TCRdb table, and some are missing; sequencing was by immunoSEQ multiplex PCR. V and J calls and clone size are copied from that table; D and trimming were computed from the DNA. The table lists under 95,000 clones, roughly nine tenths of them singletons, with about a sixth in the top ten. The TCR sequence derives from a man older than 75 in a cohort sampled during active COVID-19. The source material was peripheral blood.

CDR3 in DNA: TGTGCCAGCAGCCATTCCGGACTAGCGGGGTCCACAGATACGCAGTATTTT. This translates into CASSHSGLAGSTDTQYF. The genes are TRBV3-1 (or the pseudogene TRBV3-2) and TRBJ2-3; 12 positions match TRBD2. In germline, CDR1 is LGHDT, CDR2 YNNKEL (reference sequence). This CDR3 is built from 17 residues. J lost 2 bases, V lost 3 bases, and 6 bases had no gene match.